This TCR beta chain derives from a study of human thymus T cells (dated by TCRdb to 2018 to 2020). At the level of the whole study: The study used seven to nine infant thymus samples plus four related peripheral blood samples to characterize TCR alpha and beta repertoires. The infant donors were about 7 to 244 days old, and the cohort included roughly six males and two females. The study at large found these results: On average, thymus samples yielded 650,000 to 1,000,000 unique TCRB clonotypes, whereas blood samples yielded some 85,000. Both the thymic and the peripheral blood repertoires appeared to show biased V and J gene segment usage. The related research reported highly overlapping thymic TCR repertoires among unrelated individuals.

CDR3 length: 9 amino acids, cysteine to phenylalanine. Only the CDR3 region is kept as DNA, spanning 27 bases read in frame from base 1. According to the germline V gene (reference sequence), CDR1 reads DFQATT and CDR2 reads SNEGSKA. V drops 4 bases and J drops 6 bases, leaving 1 base in between. Using the immunoSEQ multiplex PCR assay, the TCRB and TCRAD loci were amplified from a standardized quantity of quality-controlled genomic DNA. Amplicons spanned the V(D)J region at a length sufficient to cover the CDR3 and identify V and J genes. Amplicon sequencing was performed on an Illumina platform through the commercial immunoSEQ service. Processing in the source paper ran as follows. Primer bias and sequencing errors were corrected as previously described, and TCRAD and TCRB were defined on the basis of the IMGT database. Repertoires were analysed with immunoSEQ Analyzer 3.0 and VDJTools, covering basic statistics, V/J segment usage, diversity estimates, rarefaction and pairwise overlap. Diversity was estimated using the Chao1, ChaoE, Efron-Thisted, Shannon and inverse Simpson indices, and was also estimated on datasets down-sampled to the size of the smallest sample. Repertoire overlap was assessed by strict matching of CDR3 nucleotide sequence, V gene and J gene, and clustering was done by Jaccard-based multidimensional scaling. TCRdb retrieved this table from immuneACCESS and kept in-frame rearrangements only. Not all clones are present; in checked studies, unresolved V genes account for under half, and no reason is known for the remainder. V and J calls and clone size are as listed in that table; D and trimming were resolved from the DNA. The sample table contains about 78,000 clones; only one count was recorded for roughly 97% of them. The top ten constitute 0.031% of the sample.

The thymus tissue came from surgical resects taken out during corrective cardiac surgery. In Finland, the donors were immunologically healthy infants who were having open corrective cardiac surgery for congenital heart defects. Thymocytes were released mechanically from tissue and stored at -70 °C as pellets of roughly 9.5-31 million cells. A QIAsymphony instrument was used to extract genomic DNA from frozen cell pellets. This clone was observed once. Its antigen remains undetermined. Base-call qualities are not available, and no considerably larger clone is one nucleotide away. This chain joins TRBV20-1 to TRBJ2-1, with the D segment identity uncertain. The sequence came from a boy under three years old with a congenital heart defect but otherwise immunologically healthy. Input material: thymus tissue. The DNA is TGCAGTGCTATCAATGAGCAGTTCTTC. It translates as CSAINEQFF.